The TCR beta chain under discussion was sequenced for a study of blood T cell repertoires in COVID-19 (dated by TCRdb to about 2020). At the level of the whole study: Collaborator samples came from the United States, Italy and Spain and covered acute and convalescent phases of COVID-19. Nearly every sample came with metadata listing a de-identified subject ID, COVID-19 status, age in years and sex. The prospective study material was composed of cDNA or gDNA derived from T cells, B-cell-depleted T cells, or PBMCs. The dataset comprised deeply sampled blood TCRbeta repertoires from subjects exposed to, actively infected with, or recovered from COVID-19. The samples were drawn from two sources: the first 160 participants of the ongoing ImmuneRACE study, and 1,254 subjects contributed by 6 global collaborators. Where available, HLA class I and class II types were taken from metadata supplied by the sample provider and were not determined by assay-based typing. The repertoires were released in a freely available public database meant as a resource for research on the immune response to SARS-CoV-2.

Per the germline V gene, MDHEN is the CDR1 and SYDVKM is the CDR2. At the junction V is shortened by 3 bases and J by 8 bases, with 8 bases in between. The CDR3 covers 12 residues, taking in both the cysteine and the phenylalanine. Just CDR3 DNA is preserved here, 36 bases in frame from base 1. TCRbeta CDR3 regions were amplified from genomic DNA using the immunoSEQ Assay, a bias-controlled multiplex PCR. The original methods were these. The number of nucleated cells in each sample was estimated from the amplification of reference gene primers within the assay. To quantify the absolute abundance of each unique TCRbeta CDR3 rearrangement, sequence reads were collapsed and filtered. For each sample, productive Simpson clonality was calculated as the square root of Simpson's diversity index across productive rearrangements. What TCRdb holds here is the immuneACCESS table cut down to in-frame rearrangements. Part of the clones is not present; checked against another copy, under half of the missing clones reflect an unresolved V gene, and the others are unexplained. V and J calls and clone size are as listed in that table; D and trimming were resolved from the DNA. The sample has over 200,000 clones on record, about 90% of them singletons. The top ten clonotypes cover 3.7% of the sample.

In the prospective study, participants were about 18 to 95 years old, resided in around 25 geographic areas of the United States, and were enrolled through a virtual design. In the prospective study, participants were assigned to cohorts based on the clinical history participants reported in a screening survey and a study questionnaire. A participant counted as exposed if, within 2 weeks of entering the study, that participant had been in contact with someone who had a PCR-confirmed or clinician-diagnosed COVID-19 case. Mobile phlebotomists in the prospective study collected whole blood, serum and a nasopharyngeal or oropharyngeal swab from every participant. Prospective study participants could optionally give additional blood draws and questionnaires over a 2-month period. Blood samples from the prospective study were shipped frozen or at room temperature prior to DNA extraction. A note on this clone: Its recognized antigen is unknown. There are no base qualities to consult, and no much larger clone falls within one base.

The investigation overall reported the following: Clinical and demographic metadata were provided uncurated, with the amount varying by source and participant.

The sample consisted of PBMCs or T cells enriched from blood (not recorded which). The TCR was taken from a woman aged 25 to 39 who had been exposed to COVID-19. The chain is made from TRBV28 and TRBJ2-1; the D gene remains uncertain. The CDR3 protein: CASSFFSYEQFF. The nucleotide sequence reads TGTGCCAGCAGTTTCTTTTCCTATGAGCAGTTCTTC.